The T cell receptor beta chain under discussion was sequenced for a study of cytomegalovirus exposure and HLA in healthy donors. The primer mix had 60 Vbeta and 13 Jbeta primers. Clones were sequenced by immunoSEQ multiplex PCR, and TCRdb holds only the in-frame ones, with some missing. This sample has 150,000 to 200,000 clones; about 80% occur once, and the top ten carry approximately 1.5%. Trimming left V 1 base short and J 0 bases short, with 15 bases between. The CDR3 extends over 16 amino acids. Germline V CDR1 and CDR2: GTSNPN, SVGIG (reference sequence). Sequencing was performed on PBMCs. This TCR was recovered from a middle-aged man in good health and CMV-seronegative. This sequence joins TRBV30 and TRBJ1-1; TRBD1 might be the D (5 bases). This chain's CDR3 is CAWSGWWGGLNTEAFF. The DNA for the CDR3 is TGTGCCTGGAGTGGGTGGTGGGGGGGTTTGAACACTGAAGCTTTCTTT.